Ten or more counts support the clone carrying this T cell receptor (beta chain). Antigen unknown. These data originate in a study of T-cell reconstitution after alpha-beta-depleted transplantation in children. Study conclusions and caveats: Where alpha-beta T cells came from about two months after transplant was reportedly several hundred expanded graft clones. From newly produced T cells came most of the T-cell counts and diversity one year after transplant.

The library targeted TCRbeta and was prepared with unique molecular identifiers. TCRdb itself ran the PCR reads through MiXCR, one entry per CDR3 protein. The table shows some 600,000 distinct CDR3 sequences, with 10% to 15% occurring only once. The receptor's source is a male patient under 18 who had a stem cell transplant for acute myeloid leukemia, so the T cells may come from the graft donor. The sample consisted of PBMCs, mostly from graft donor cells, taken 360 days after TCRalphabeta/CD19-depleted stem cell transplant.

CDR3 region: CASSRLAGDGGNEQFF. The CDR3 bases are TGTGCCAGCAGCCGTCTAGCGGGAGACGGGGGCAATGAGCAGTTCTTC. The rearrangement uses TRBV4-2 and TRBJ2-1; 10 nucleotides align to TRBD2. This CDR3 is built from 16 residues. Trimming took 4 bases from V and 6 from J; bases not matched to a gene: 9. Germline CDR1 and CDR2: LGHNA and YNFKEQ.